These T cell receptor beta chains were read from a single sample in a study of blood T cells in healthy people across ages. TCRdb re-called the 5' RACE reads with MiXCR, one entry per CDR3 protein. The data show roughly 700,000 distinct CDR3 sequences, over 45% seen once. The sample comprised blood. The receptors shown here come from an older woman in good health. Both conserved end residues are part of each CDR3. Clone size is given for some rows only: seen once, a few or many times, or a class if the clone is expanded.

few TRBJ2-7 TRBV10-3 CANATGSYEQYF
few TRBJ2-3 TRBV4-3 CASSPGTLTDTQYF
few TRBJ2-3 TRBV7-3 CASSTYGTVTDTQYF
. TRBJ1-5 TRBV10-3 CAISESLTGGQTPQHF
. TRBJ2-3 TRBV12-3/TRBV12-4 CASSPGTRFMTDAQYF
. TRBJ2-1 TRBV27 CASSPPWLAGGSNEQFF
. TRBJ2-7 TRBV6-5 CASSTGDRGYEQYF
. TRBJ2-3 TRBV4-3 CASSQDGGSFTDTQYF
few TRBJ2-5 TRBV15 CATSRGRTSQETQYF
. TRBJ1-1 TRBV6-2/TRBV6-3 CASSYSPYTTENTEAFF
. TRBJ2-5 TRBV18 CASSPPSQGRETQYF
. TRBJ1-2 TRBV20-1 CSAPGPANYGYTF
. TRBJ2-3 TRBV7-2 CASSSELAPDTQYF
few TRBJ1-4 TRBV28 CASAGRFLATNEKLFF
few TRBJ1-2 TRBV6-2/TRBV6-3 CASRKGQNYGYTF
few TRBJ1-2 TRBV20-1 CSASSQGHNGYTF
few TRBJ2-5 TRBV10-3 CAISDGAGETQYF
. TRBJ2-1 TRBV28 CASSFTLNEQFF
. TRBJ2-1 TRBV5-1 CASSTGQGVSYNEQFF
once TRBJ2-5 TRBV6-2/TRBV6-3 CASRHGQYSEQYF
few TRBJ2-5 TRBV27 CASSLSWGAGETQYF
. TRBJ2-1 TRBV24-1 CATSDGLAGDNEQFF
few TRBJ2-1 TRBV5-1 CASSQRGSGVYNEQFF
few TRBJ2-1 TRBV20-1 CSARDRLAGVQNEQFF
. TRBJ2-1 TRBV7-9 CASNPRRDRGPNEQFF
. . TRBV6-2/TRBV6-3 CASSFVSGRATYEQYF
few TRBJ1-4 TRBV5-1 CASSTTGKTNEKLFF
. TRBJ2-7 TRBV24-1 CATSADVATEQYF
once TRBJ1-5 TRBV6-6 CASSYILGGNQPQHF
. TRBJ2-7 TRBV7-2 CASSPSRPGGRTEQYF
many TRBJ2-3 TRBV20-1 CSAKTSGKTDTQYF
. TRBJ2-5 TRBV4-2 CASSPTGTDAETQYF
. TRBJ1-2 TRBV20-1 CSARVSRDRVNFYGYTF
few TRBJ1-2 TRBV5-1 CASSLDRIYGYTF
. TRBJ1-5 TRBV9 CASSVDGANQPQHF
. TRBJ2-1 TRBV6-5 CASSSSGSSSYNEQFF
. TRBJ2-2 TRBV29-1 CSFSRNTGELFF